The 27 T cell receptor beta chains listed next were all sequenced from one sample in a study of CD8+CD57+ T cells in acquired aplastic anemia. The TCR beta profiling, which covered VDJ combination and CDR3 sequence, was carried out using genomic DNA as the template. TCRdb passed the reads through MiXCR, listing each CDR3 protein once. The table records about 180,000 distinct CDR3 sequences, about half of them present only once. Patients selected for sequencing had displayed CD8+CD57+ cell expansion by flow cytometry. The sequencing sample was made of sorted CD4+, CD8+, or CD8+CD57+ T cells (not recorded which) from PBMCs. All receptors come from a human donor with aplastic anemia.

The gene calls are TRBV20-1 and TRBJ1-1; D gene unclear. This CDR3 has 12 residues. Germline assignment: CDR1 DFQATT and CDR2 SNEGSKA (reference sequence). V lost 5 bases to trimming and J lost 4 bases, with 11 bases between them. The chain's CDR3 is CSAVDVGTEAFF. The CDR3 DNA reads as TGCAGTGCTGTAGACGTGGGCACTGAAGCTTTCTTT.

The chain employs TRBV2 and TRBJ1-1; the match to TRBD1 covers 7 bases. V was pared by 5 bases and J by 7 bases, with 10 bases of the junction left unmatched. This CDR3 is 14 amino acids long. CDR1 is SNHLY, CDR2 FYNNEI, per germline. CDR3 residues: CASSPSGGTSEAFF. The CDR3 DNA reads TGTGCCAGCAGTCCATCAGGGGGAACGAGTGAAGCTTTCTTT.

The CDR3 DNA sequence: TGTGCCAGCAGTCGCTCTGACAGGGTAGGAGGCTACACCTTC. It specifies CASSRSDRVGGYTF. This chain joins TRBV28 and TRBJ1-2, with 7 bases fitting TRBD1. The germline V gene encodes CDR1 MDHEN and CDR2 SYDVKM. This CDR3 region has 14 residues. With V trimmed by 5 bases and J by 8 bases, 11 bases remained unmatched.

This clonotype has at least ten counts. V gene TRBV6-1 combines with J gene TRBJ2-5, with 10 positions matching TRBD2. CDR1 is MNHNS and CDR2 is SASEGT in the germline V gene. The CDR3 covers 14 residues. V lost 7 bases, J lost 1 base, and 3 bases stayed unmatched. The CDR3 nucleotides read TGTGCCAGCAACCAGCGGGGGGGCCAAGAGACCCAGTACTTC. Translation gives CASNQRGGQETQYF.

This clonotype was seen many times. The chain combines TRBV29-1 with TRBJ2-1; 10 bases line up with TRBD1. V was pared by 6 bases and J by 2 bases, with 4 bases of the junction left unmatched. The germline V gene has CDR1 SQVTM and CDR2 ANQGSEA. The length of the CDR3 is 14 residues. Written as DNA, the CDR3 is TGCAGCGTAGGACAGGGGGGGACCTACAATGAGCAGTTCTTC. Encoded protein: CSVGQGGTYNEQFF.

The rearrangement uses TRBV2 and TRBJ2-1; no clear D gene. This CDR3 has 14 residues. V dropped 2 bases and J dropped 7 bases, with 12 bases sitting between them. CDR1 is SNHLY and CDR2 is FYNNEI in the germline V gene. The CDR3 spells CASSESWTANEQFF. CDR3 nucleotide sequence: TGTGCCAGCAGTGAATCGTGGACCGCGAATGAGCAGTTCTTC.

This clonotype was seen many times. The V call is TRBV6-5, the J call TRBJ2-5, with D unclear. Trimming cost V 1 base and J 5 bases, with 14 bases left between them. CDR3 length: 15 amino acids. Germline V gives CDR1 MNHEY, CDR2 SVGAGI. In nucleotides, the CDR3 is TGTGCCAGCAGTTACTTTTCCCAGTTGGGCGAGACCCAGTACTTC. It translates to CASSYFSQLGETQYF.

This clonotype was seen ten or more times. The chain has TRBV10-3 and TRBJ2-7, with D perhaps matching TRBD1 (5 bases). CDR1 ENHRY and CDR2 SYGVKD come from the germline V gene. The CDR3 consists of 12 residues. The V end was cut by 6 bases, the J end by 3 bases, with 9 bases between. The DNA for the CDR3 is TGTGCCATCAGCCAGACAGTCTACGAGCAGTACTTC. Translation: CAISQTVYEQYF.

This clonotype has only one observation. It is likely a read error, because the conserved phenylalanine at the end of the CDR3 is missing. The chain employs TRBV20-1 and TRBJ1-1; no clear D gene. With 0 bases removed from V and 4 bases from J, the gap between germline ends came to 9 bases. The CDR3 length is 13 residues. Germline values: CDR1 DFQATT, CDR2 SNEGSKA (reference sequence). CDR3 DNA sequence: TGCAGTGCTAGAGATTTGGGCGGCACTGAAGCTTTCCTT. Protein: CSARDLGGTEAFL.

V and J are TRBV20-1 and TRBJ1-2, with D hard to call. Germline CDR1 is DFQATT and CDR2 is SNEGSKA (reference sequence). Trimming pared 6 bases from V and 0 bases from J, leaving 11 bases between. CDR3 length: 13 residues. The CDR3 DNA follows: TGCAGTGCCCCTCTCAGCACTAACTATGGCTACACCTTC. Translated, it gives CSAPLSTNYGYTF.

This clonotype was seen ten or more times. The chain combines TRBV6-1 with TRBJ1-6, with D possibly matching TRBD1 (6 bases). The CDR3 covers 14 residues. V lost 10 bases to trimming and J lost 0 bases, with 10 bases between them. Germline V lookup: CDR1 MNHNS, CDR2 SASEGT. The CDR3 coding sequence is TGTGCCACCGGACAGAGCTCCTATAATTCACCCCTCCACTTT. It yields the protein CATGQSSYNSPLHF.

The sample holds a few counts of this clonotype. The chain employs TRBV6-1 and TRBJ2-7, with TRBD2 matching 9 bases. The CDR3 has 16 amino acids. Germline lookup yields CDR1 MNHNS and CDR2 SASEGT. The junction had 12 bases not matched to a gene; V was cut back by 5 bases and J by 4 bases. The CDR3 coding sequence is TGTGCCAGCAGTACCCCCCCGGTAGCGGGGGCTTACGAGCAGTACTTC. Protein: CASSTPPVAGAYEQYF.

This clonotype was detected ten times or more. The rearrangement uses TRBV12-3 or TRBV12-4 and TRBJ2-3; TRBD2 matches 9 bases. This CDR3 has 14 amino acids. Trimming cost V 7 bases and J 4 bases; bases outside gene matches: 6. The CDR3 DNA reads as TGTGCCAGCACCCTTGGCGGGGGGGCAGATACGCAGTATTTT. Residues: CASTLGGGADTQYF.

The chain uses TRBV20-1 and TRBJ2-1; 8 nucleotides match TRBD2. Germline V lookup: CDR1 DFQATT, CDR2 SNEGSKA (reference sequence). This CDR3 region has 14 residues. J lost 8 bases, V lost 5 bases, and 11 bases had no gene match. This CDR3 is CSAQGSAGVHEQFF. The CDR3, as DNA: TGCAGTGCTCAGGGTTCAGCGGGGGTGCATGAGCAGTTCTTC.

The chain has TRBV7-9 and TRBJ2-7; D is unresolved. Germline V CDR1 and CDR2: SEHNR, FQNEAQ (reference sequence). The V end lost 3 bases, the J end lost 7 bases, and 10 bases lay between the germline ends. This CDR3 comprises 12 residues. In DNA, the CDR3 is TGTGCCAGCAGCTTGTCACAGCAAGAGCAGTACTTC. It is translated as CASSLSQQEQYF.

This chain connects TRBV10-3 to TRBJ1-1, with 7 positions matching TRBD1. CDR3 size: 15 residues. Germline trimming cut 11 bases from V and 0 bases from J; bases unmatched to any gene: 12. Germline V CDR1 and CDR2: ENHRY, SYGVKD. The CDR3 DNA reads TGTGCCGGGGGGACCGGGACAGCTTTGAACACTGAAGCTTTCTTT. This sequence encodes CAGGTGTALNTEAFF.

The sample holds many counts of this clonotype. This chain links TRBV6-1 with TRBJ2-2; D is undetermined. V was cut by 5 bases and J by 5 bases, with 15 bases left in between. Germline V lookup: CDR1 MNHNS, CDR2 SASEGT. The CDR3 length is 15 residues. The CDR3: CASSPTIARTGELFF. The CDR3 nucleotides are TGTGCCAGCAGTCCTACCATAGCCAGGACCGGGGAGCTGTTTTTT.

This clonotype has just a few counts. This rearrangement joins TRBV29-1 to TRBJ2-7, with TRBD1 matching over 7 bases. The CDR3 covers 14 residues. CDR1 is SQVTM and CDR2 is ANQGSEA in the germline V gene. Losses at the gene ends were 6 bases for V and 5 bases for J; bases not matched to a gene: 13. The chain's CDR3 is CSVITLQGSNEQYF. The CDR3 coding sequence is TGCAGCGTGATAACTTTACAGGGGAGCAACGAGCAGTACTTC.

The genes are TRBV20-1 and TRBJ2-7; D remains ambiguous. The length of the CDR3 is 13 residues. V was shortened by 6 bases and J by 0 bases, with 12 bases between the two germline ends. Germline values: CDR1 DFQATT, CDR2 SNEGSKA (reference sequence). This CDR3 reads CSAPLQDSYEQYF. CDR3 bases: TGCAGTGCCCCCCTCCAGGACTCCTACGAGCAGTACTTC.

This clonotype has ten or more counts. This sequence joins TRBV7-2 and TRBJ2-1, with D hard to call. The CDR3 sequence is 13 residues long. V was trimmed by 5 bases and J by 0 bases, leaving 5 bases between them. The germline CDR1 and CDR2 sequences are SGHTA and FQGNSA. The CDR3 coding sequence is TGTGCCAGCAGCCCCCCCTCCTACAATGAGCAGTTCTTC. Translated, it gives CASSPPSYNEQFF.

This clonotype was seen at least ten times. CDR3 bases: TGCGCCAGCAATCCGGGACAGGCCGCCTACGAGCAGTACTTC. Translation: CASNPGQAAYEQYF. The genes are TRBV10-2 and TRBJ2-7; 8 bases line up with TRBD1. CDR3 size: 14 residues. CDR1 is WSHSY, CDR2 SAAADI, per germline. The junction had 7 bases not matched to a gene; V was cut back by 7 bases and J by 2 bases.

This clonotype has only a few counts. The genes are TRBV7-9 and TRBJ2-7; 13 positions agree with TRBD2. Unmatched junction bases numbered 3, after V lost 4 bases and J lost 3 bases. In germline, CDR1 is SEHNR, CDR2 FQNEAQ (reference sequence). The CDR3 has 15 amino acids. The CDR3: CASSYGTSGVYEQYF. The CDR3 DNA reads TGTGCCAGCAGCTACGGGACTAGCGGGGTCTACGAGCAGTACTTC. Full variable domain (outside the CDR3, taken from reference TRBV7-9 and TRBJ2-7): DTGVSQNPRHKITKRGQNVTFRCDPISEHNRLYWYRQTLGQGPEFLTYFQNEAQLEKSRLLSDRFSAERPKGSFSTLEIQRTEQGDSAMYLCASSYGTSGVYEQYFGPGTRLTVT.

The chain is built from TRBV19 and TRBJ1-2; 9 bases align to TRBD1. V was pared by 8 bases and J by 2 bases, with 3 bases of the junction left unmatched. There are 13 residues in the CDR3. Germline V gene sequence: CDR1 LNHDA, CDR2 SQIVND (reference sequence). The CDR3 coding sequence is TGTGCCAGTCACAGGGGGCGGAACTATGGCTACACCTTC. Its protein product is CASHRGRNYGYTF.

This clonotype was seen at least ten times. The genes are TRBV9 and TRBJ1-5; D remains ambiguous. Trimming removed 4 bases at V and 4 bases at J, with 15 bases between. Germline V lookup: CDR1 SGDLS, CDR2 YYNGEE. CDR3 size: 15 residues. The CDR3 protein is CASSPSPEPNQPQHF. The CDR3 DNA is TGTGCCAGCAGCCCCAGCCCAGAGCCAAATCAGCCCCAGCATTTT.

The sample holds many counts of this clonotype. V gene TRBV24-1 combines with J gene TRBJ2-3, with 8 bases aligning to TRBD1. The germline CDR1 and CDR2 sequences are KGHDR and SFDVKD. J was trimmed by 6 bases and V by 9 bases; bases with no gene match: 7. CDR3 size: 13 residues. The CDR3 here is CATLTGARDTQYF. In DNA, the CDR3 is TGTGCCACCCTGACAGGGGCGAGGGATACGCAGTATTTT.

V usage is TRBV7-9 and J usage is TRBJ2-7, with 8 bases identical to TRBD1. V was clipped by 5 bases and J by 5 bases; unmatched bases: 8. Per the germline V gene, CDR1 is SEHNR and CDR2 is FQNEAQ (reference sequence). This CDR3 is built from 14 residues. The CDR3 reads CASSPEDRVDEQYF. In DNA form, the CDR3 reads TGTGCCAGCAGCCCTGAGGACAGGGTAGACGAGCAGTACTTC.

This chain links TRBV29-1 with TRBJ2-7, with D possibly matching TRBD1 (6 bases). The CDR3 extends over 11 amino acids. Germline CDR1 and CDR2: SQVTM and ANQGSEA. Trimming cost V 6 bases and J 6 bases, with 12 bases left between them. The DNA for the CDR3 is TGCAGCGTGGAACAGGGTTCCGAGCAGTACTTC. Residues: CSVEQGSEQYF.